What follows are 24 T cell receptor beta chains derived from one specimen sequenced in a study of early T cells in non-severe SARS-CoV-2 infection. TCRdb itself ran the 5' RACE reads through MiXCR, one entry per CDR3 protein. Among about 48,000 distinct CDR3 sequences listed, 7% to 9% were seen once. The sequencing input was whole blood. These receptors all stem from an adult who was a healthcare worker with PCR-confirmed SARS-CoV-2 infection or an uninfected control (not recorded which).

Many counts were recorded for this clonotype. J is TRBJ2-2 and V is TRBV29-1, with D unclear. Per germline, CDR1 SQVTM and CDR2 ANQGSEA. Trimming took off 1 base at V and 2 bases at J, with 5 bases between the two ends. The CDR3 is 13 amino acids. The CDR3 bases are TGCAGCGTTGAAGCCGATAACACCGGGGAGCTGTTTTTT. It yields the protein CSVEADNTGELFF.

This clonotype is labeled large. The rearrangement uses TRBV28 and TRBJ1-2; D might be TRBD1 (5 bases). V was shortened by 2 bases and J by 8 bases, with 15 bases between the two germline ends. CDR1 MDHEN and CDR2 SYDVKM come from the germline V gene. This CDR3 region has 14 residues. The CDR3 nucleotides read TGTGCCAGCAGTTTAATGCCCCCAGGGCGGGGCTACACCTTC. Protein: CASSLMPPGRGYTF.

This clonotype came up a few times. The chain recombines TRBV5-1 with TRBJ2-1; possible D gene TRBD2, 6 bases. There are 15 residues in the CDR3. V lost 0 bases and J lost 12, with 19 bases in between. Germline V gene lookup returns CDR1 SGHRS and CDR2 YFSETQ. In DNA, the CDR3 is TGCGCCAGCAGCTTGGATGGCGGGGCTAAACTAGGGCAGTTCTTC. Amino acid sequence: CASSLDGGAKLGQFF.

Remarks on this clonotype: A much larger clone lies one base from this, so it may be a read error. The V gene is TRBV27, the J gene TRBJ1-1; no definite D call. The CDR3 is 14 amino acids. Per germline, CDR1 MNHEY and CDR2 SMNVEV (reference sequence). The CDR3 here is CASSLSQANTKAFF. CDR3 in DNA: TGTGCCAGCAGTTTATCCCAGGCGAACACTAAAGCTTTCTTT.

This clonotype was counted a few times. The chain combines TRBV14 with TRBJ2-5; no reliable D call. This CDR3 comprises 13 residues. Germline V lookup: CDR1 SGHDN, CDR2 FVKESK. Trimming removed 3 bases at V and 1 base at J, with 6 bases between. The CDR3 DNA follows: TGTGCCAGCAGCCAGGGCCTCCAAGAGACCCAGTACTTC. It codes for CASSQGLQETQYF. Together with reference TRBV14 and TRBJ2-5, the CDR3 gives the full variable domain: EAGVTQFPSHSVIEKGQTVTLRCDPISGHDNLYWYRRVMGKEIKFLLHFVKESKQDESGMPNNRFLAERTGGTYSTLKVQPAELEDSGVYFCASSQGLQETQYFGPGTRLLVL.

The gene calls are TRBV20-1 and TRBJ2-7; D not certain. CDR1 and CDR2 (germline): DFQATT, SNEGSKA (reference sequence). CDR3 length equals 11 residues. Trimming took off 7 bases at V and 1 base at J, with 8 bases between the two ends. The CDR3: CSGFLSYEQYF. The CDR3 nucleotides read TGCAGTGGCTTCCTTTCCTACGAGCAGTACTTC.

About this clonotype: A much larger clone sits a single nucleotide away, making a read error possible. The rearrangement joins TRBV6-6 to TRBJ1-5; D not certain. CDR3 size: 16 residues. Per germline, CDR1 MNHNY and CDR2 SVGAGI (reference sequence). The CDR3 loop is CANSYSDLQLNQPQHF. CDR3 nucleotide sequence: TGTGCCAACAGTTACTCGGATTTACAGCTCAATCAGCCCCAGCATTTT.

This clonotype was found many times. The rearrangement uses TRBV19 and TRBJ2-4, with 7 bases identical to TRBD2. CDR1 LNHDA and CDR2 SQIVND come from the germline V gene (reference sequence). The CDR3 runs to 15 residues. With 1 base clipped from V and 1 base from J, the junction kept 1 base outside the gene matches. CDR3 sequence: CASSIGGGAKNIQYF. CDR3 DNA sequence: TGTGCCAGTAGTATAGGCGGGGGTGCCAAAAACATTCAGTACTTC.

This clonotype appeared a few times. This chain uses TRBV10-3 with TRBJ2-7; a weak D match, TRBD1 (5 bases). V was clipped by 4 bases and J by 0 bases, with 7 bases between them. Germline V CDR1 and CDR2: ENHRY, SYGVKD. This CDR3 is 13 amino acids long. CDR3 in DNA: TGTGCCATCAGTGGGACATTCTCCTACGAGCAGTACTTC. Protein: CAISGTFSYEQYF.

This clonotype showed up many times. This sequence joins TRBV28 and TRBJ1-5; 7 nucleotides align to TRBD1. The CDR3 extends over 13 amino acids. Germline loops: CDR1 MDHEN, CDR2 SYDVKM. V dropped 6 bases and J dropped 6; count of bases not matched to a gene: 5. In DNA, the CDR3 is TGTGCCAGCAGCCGAGACAGGGTTCAGCCCCAGCATTTT. Translation: CASSRDRVQPQHF.

V gene TRBV20-1 combines with J gene TRBJ2-7; D possibly uses TRBD1 or TRBD2 (5 bases each). Between the trimmed V and J ends, which lost 1 base and 3 bases, there was a span of 10 bases. Germline V gene lookup returns CDR1 DFQATT and CDR2 SNEGSKA (reference sequence). This CDR3 has 13 amino acids. CDR3 coding DNA: TGCAGTGCTAGAGGAGCAGGGAGCTACGAGCAGTACTTC. Translated, it gives CSARGAGSYEQYF.

The chain joins TRBV7-8 to TRBJ2-7, with D unresolved. The V end was cut by 4 bases, the J end by 3 bases, with 13 bases between. Germline CDR1 and CDR2: SGHVS and FQNEAQ. CDR3 size: 14 residues. The CDR3 nucleotides are TGTGCCAGCAGCTATGGCCAGACCATCTACGAGCAGTACTTC. Residues: CASSYGQTIYEQYF.

This clonotype was found many times. The CDR3 DNA is TGTGCCAGCAGCCTACAGACTAGTTGGGAGACCCAGTACTTC. Translated: CASSLQTSWETQYF. V gene TRBV6-6 combines with J gene TRBJ2-5; maybe TRBD2 (6 bases). The V end lost 6 bases, the J end lost 5 bases, and 16 bases lay between the germline ends. Germline V CDR1 and CDR2: MNHNY, SVGAGI (reference sequence). The CDR3 sequence is 14 residues long.

This clonotype was seen many times. The V gene is TRBV7-9, the J gene TRBJ2-2; the D is unclear. The V gene lost 5 bases and the J gene lost 1 base, with 8 bases spanning the gap. CDR1 SEHNR and CDR2 FQNEAQ come from the germline V gene (reference sequence). CDR3 length equals 14 residues. CDR3 nucleotide sequence: TGTGCCAGCAGCCCGAAGGGGAACACCGGGGAGCTGTTTTTT. Protein product: CASSPKGNTGELFF.

This clonotype was counted a few times. V and J are TRBV29-1 and TRBJ2-5; the D gene is possibly TRBD2 (6 bases). Trimming cost V 6 bases and J 5 bases, with 13 bases left between them. The CDR3 runs to 12 residues. Germline assignment: CDR1 SQVTM and CDR2 ANQGSEA. CDR3 protein: CSVGGGFETQYF. DNA for the CDR3: TGCAGCGTGGGCGGAGGGTTTGAGACCCAGTACTTC.

This clonotype was seen ten or more times. V usage is TRBV20-1 and J usage is TRBJ1-2; 7 nucleotides align to TRBD1. The length of the CDR3 is 15 residues. The germline V gene has CDR1 DFQATT and CDR2 SNEGSKA (reference sequence). Trimming removed 3 bases from V and 4 bases from J; junction bases left unmatched: 11. CDR3 DNA: TGCAGTGCTAGCAGGGGGGTAGGAGCCTTCTATGGCTACACCTTC. Translating it yields CSASRGVGAFYGYTF.

There are a few counts of this clonotype. The rearrangement uses TRBV11-3 and TRBJ1-2; no clear D gene. The CDR3 loop spans 13 amino acids. Germline V CDR1 and CDR2: SGHNT, YENEEA. Trimming pared 1 base from V and 1 base from J, leaving 4 bases between. The CDR3 is CASSLVFNYGYTF. Written as DNA, the CDR3 is TGTGCCAGCAGCTTAGTCTTTAACTATGGCTACACCTTC.

A word on this clonotype: A single base separates this from a much larger clone, so it may be a read error. This CDR3 is missing its conserved last phenylalanine or tryptophan, likely due to a read error. V usage is TRBV28 and J usage is TRBJ1-6, with D uncertain. The CDR3 is 14 residues long. The V and J ends lost 1 base and 7 bases respectively, with 8 bases between them. In germline, CDR1 is MDHEN, CDR2 SYDVKM. This CDR3 is CASSLSYRNSPLHC. CDR3 coding DNA: TGTGCCAGCAGTTTATCTTATAGGAATTCACCCCTCCACTGT.

This clonotype was counted between two and nine times. This rearrangement joins TRBV20-1 to TRBJ2-7; 8 nucleotides align to TRBD2. The germline V gene encodes CDR1 DFQATT and CDR2 SNEGSKA (reference sequence). The CDR3 spans 17 residues. Losses at the gene ends were 3 bases for V and 2 bases for J; bases not matched to a gene: 15. The CDR3 protein is CSASWVGTSMFPYEQYF. The DNA of the CDR3 is TGCAGTGCTAGCTGGGTAGGGACTAGTATGTTCCCCTACGAGCAGTACTTC.

This clonotype was seen ten or more times. The rearrangement links TRBV2 to TRBJ2-5; D may correspond to TRBD1 or TRBD2 (5 bases each). Trimming cost V 7 bases and J 5 bases, with 8 bases left between them. Germline CDR1 SNHLY, CDR2 FYNNEI. The CDR3 spans 11 residues. The CDR3 loop is CASIRDETQYF. In nucleotides, the CDR3 is TGTGCCAGCATACGGGACGAGACCCAGTACTTC.

The V call is TRBV12-3 or TRBV12-4, the J call TRBJ2-7, with D perhaps TRBD2 (5 bases). The V end was cut by 4 bases, the J end by 4 bases, with 8 bases between. The CDR3 extends over 12 amino acids. The CDR3 DNA reads as TGTGCCAGCAGTTACGGCGGGTACGAGCAGTACTTC. This translates into CASSYGGYEQYF.

This clonotype was counted ten times or more. V gene TRBV5-1 combines with J gene TRBJ1-1, with 7 bases matching TRBD1. CDR3 length: 13 amino acids. Germline-derived CDR1 and CDR2 are SGHRS and YFSETQ. V gave up 2 bases and J gave up 6 bases; unmatched junction bases: 4. CDR3 DNA: TGCGCCAGCAGCTTCAACAGGGGCTCTGAAGCTTTCTTT. Amino acids: CASSFNRGSEAFF.

This clonotype was seen at least ten times. This chain connects TRBV24-1 to TRBJ1-2; TRBD1 agrees at 8 bases. The CDR3 contains 13 residues. Germline V gene lookup returns CDR1 KGHDR and CDR2 SFDVKD. Losses at the gene ends were 5 bases for V and 4 bases for J; bases not matched to a gene: 2. CDR3 DNA: TGTGCCACCAGTGCACAGGGGGTCTATGGCTACACCTTC. Its translation: CATSAQGVYGYTF.

This clonotype was seen ten or more times. The rearrangement links TRBV7-2 to TRBJ1-6; D is uncertain. Germline values: CDR1 SGHTA, CDR2 FQGNSA. This CDR3 is built from 14 residues. Deletions cut 1 base from V and 6 bases from J, with 7 bases between. The DNA of the CDR3 is TGTGCCAGCAGCTTAGGTGGTATTAATTCACCCCTCCACTTT. Amino acids: CASSLGGINSPLHF.